Listed below are T cell receptor beta chains from one sample, sequenced in a study of T cell repertoires in cytomegalovirus infection. TCRdb called the reads again in MiXCR, with one record for every CDR3 protein. The table lists 200,000 to 250,000 distinct CDR3 sequences, over 20% of them singletons. The source material was CD8+ T cells from PBMCs. The receptors originated from a human donor in good health (CMV status not recorded). Some clones in this sample may be carry-over from other donors' samples. Both conserved end residues are part of each CDR3. Fields, in order: J gene, V gene, D gene, clone size, CDR3 length, CDR3 DNA, CDR3 protein. A D gene is named only where the DNA matches it firmly. Some rows have no size entry. The others give once, few or many, or a class for an expanded clone.

TRBJ1-4 | TRBV24-1 | NA | few | 15 | TGTGCCACCAGTGACCCGGACGTGGGAGGAGAAAAACTGTTTTTT | CATSDPDVGGEKLFF
TRBJ2-7 | TRBV29-1 | NA | NA | 14 | TGCAGCGTTGAAGAGGGGGCGCATTCTGGCGAGCAGTACTTC | CSVEEGAHSGEQYF
TRBJ2-7 | TRBV4-2 | TRBD2 | NA | 15 | TGTGCCAGCAGCCAGCCAGCGGGGGGCCTGGACGAGCAGTACTTC | CASSQPAGGLDEQYF
TRBJ2-1 | TRBV7-9 | TRBD1 | NA | 17 | TGTGCCAGCAGCTCAGCTCTGACAGGGATACACTACAATGAGCAGTTCTTC | CASSSALTGIHYNEQFF
TRBJ1-5 | TRBV28 | NA | NA | 15 | TGTGCCAGCAGTTTCGATTGGGCAGGGGATCAGCCCCAGCATTTT | CASSFDWAGDQPQHF
TRBJ2-3 | TRBV5-3 | NA | NA | 14 | TGTGCCAGCAGCTTGAGAGGGGACACAGATACGCAGTATTTT | CASSLRGDTDTQYF
TRBJ1-1 | TRBV7-9 | NA | few | 13 | TGTGCCAGCAGCTTATTAATAGAGGCTGAAGCTTTCTTT | CASSLLIEAEAFF
TRBJ2-7 | TRBV9 | NA | NA | 15 | TGTGCCAGCAGCGTAGGGCCGGAGCAGGGGGGCGAGCAGTACTTC | CASSVGPEQGGEQYF
TRBJ1-1 | TRBV7-9 | NA | NA | 16 | TGTGCCAGCAGCTTAGATCTCGCCCGAGGGGACACTGAAGCTTTCTTT | CASSLDLARGDTEAFF
TRBJ2-3 | TRBV6-5 | TRBD2 | many | 15 | TGTGCCAGCAGTGTACTAGCGGGGAACACAGATACGCAGTATTTT | CASSVLAGNTDTQYF